This is a list of T cell receptor beta chains from one sample in a study of cytomegalovirus exposure and HLA in healthy donors. The method was immunoSEQ multiplex PCR; TCRdb's version includes in-frame clones alone and lacks a portion of them. Found here are 130,000 to 150,000 clones, around 77% of them singletons; the top ten hold approximately 1%. The specimen sequenced was PBMCs. The source is a man younger than 30 in good health and CMV-seronegative. CDR3s include the opening cysteine and the closing phenylalanine or tryptophan. A D gene is named only where the DNA matches it firmly. For some rows the clone size is stated as once, few or many, or as a class when expanded; others skip it.

D gene: TRBD1
clone size: -
J gene: TRBJ1-1
V gene: TRBV11-2
CDR3 protein: CASSERTGWGPNTEAFF
CDR3 DNA: TGTGCCAGCAGCGAAAGGACAGGGTGGGGACCGAACACTGAAGCTTTCTTT

D gene: TRBD1
clone size: -
J gene: TRBJ2-7
V gene: TRBV6-5
CDR3 protein: CASSSPRTGSYEQYF
CDR3 DNA: TGTGCCAGCAGTTCCCCTCGGACAGGCTCCTACGAGCAGTACTTC

D gene: TRBD1
clone size: -
J gene: TRBJ1-4
V gene: TRBV4-1
CDR3 protein: CASSQPGQGLGEKLFF
CDR3 DNA: TGCGCCAGCAGCCAGCCGGGACAGGGATTGGGGGAAAAACTGTTTTTT

D gene: TRBD2
clone size: -
J gene: TRBJ2-5
V gene: TRBV7-9
CDR3 protein: CASSLGTSGGWETQYF
CDR3 DNA: TGTGCCAGCAGCTTAGGCACTAGCGGGGGTTGGGAGACCCAGTACTTC

D gene: -
clone size: -
J gene: TRBJ1-1
V gene: TRBV29-1
CDR3 protein: CSVRDGATEAFF
CDR3 DNA: TGCAGCGTTAGGGATGGGGCGACTGAAGCTTTCTTT

D gene: TRBD1
clone size: -
J gene: TRBJ2-7
V gene: TRBV27
CDR3 protein: CASSKTGTVQYF
CDR3 DNA: TGTGCCAGCAGTAAAACCGGGACAGTGCAGTACTTC

D gene: TRBD2
clone size: few
J gene: TRBJ2-3
V gene: TRBV5-4
CDR3 protein: CASSNGLAGSTDTQYF
CDR3 DNA: TGTGCCAGCAGCAACGGACTAGCGGGGAGCACAGATACGCAGTATTTT

D gene: -
clone size: -
J gene: TRBJ2-7
V gene: TRBV19
CDR3 protein: CASSISGAPTMIYEQYF
CDR3 DNA: TGTGCCAGTAGTATCTCAGGGGCCCCCACCATGATCTACGAGCAGTACTTC

D gene: TRBD1
clone size: once
J gene: TRBJ2-3
V gene: TRBV11-3
CDR3 protein: CASSIRTGDKADTQYF
CDR3 DNA: TGTGCCAGCAGCATCCGGACAGGAGACAAAGCAGATACGCAGTATTTT

D gene: -
clone size: -
J gene: TRBJ2-7
V gene: TRBV19
CDR3 protein: CASSSLAPGYEQYF
CDR3 DNA: TGTGCCAGTAGTTCACTAGCTCCTGGCTACGAGCAGTACTTC

D gene: TRBD1
clone size: -
J gene: TRBJ1-1
V gene: TRBV19
CDR3 protein: CASSRHRDRVNTEAFF
CDR3 DNA: TGTGCCAGTAGTAGACACCGGGACAGGGTGAACACTGAAGCTTTCTTT

D gene: TRBD1
clone size: -
J gene: TRBJ2-7
V gene: TRBV6-5
CDR3 protein: CASGSGQVPYEQYF
CDR3 DNA: TGTGCCAGCGGATCGGGACAGGTACCCTACGAGCAGTACTTC

D gene: -
clone size: -
J gene: TRBJ2-1
V gene: TRBV6-6
CDR3 protein: CASKKQVYNEQFF
CDR3 DNA: TGTGCCAGCAAGAAACAGGTCTACAATGAGCAGTTCTTC

D gene: -
clone size: -
J gene: TRBJ1-4
V gene: TRBV30
CDR3 protein: CAWRDFRWGDEKLFF
CDR3 DNA: TGTGCCTGGAGGGACTTCAGGTGGGGGGATGAAAAACTGTTTTTT

D gene: -
clone size: -
J gene: TRBJ1-2
V gene: TRBV30
CDR3 protein: CAWSLTQGWNYGYTF
CDR3 DNA: TGTGCCTGGAGTCTTACTCAGGGATGGAACTATGGCTACACCTTC

D gene: -
clone size: -
J gene: TRBJ2-7
V gene: TRBV5-1
CDR3 protein: CASSLASREQYF
CDR3 DNA: TGCGCCAGCAGCTTGGCCTCTCGCGAGCAGTACTTC

D gene: -
clone size: -
J gene: TRBJ1-6
V gene: TRBV7-3
CDR3 protein: CASSLGGDNSPLHF
CDR3 DNA: TGTGCCAGCAGCTTGGGAGGGGATAATTCACCCCTCCACTTT

D gene: -
clone size: -
J gene: TRBJ1-2
V gene: TRBV14
CDR3 protein: CASSTFPQGYGYTF
CDR3 DNA: TGTGCCAGCAGCACTTTCCCTCAGGGCTATGGCTACACCTTC

D gene: -
clone size: -
J gene: TRBJ2-1
V gene: TRBV6-4
CDR3 protein: CASSDSWERGEQFF
CDR3 DNA: TGTGCCAGCAGTGACTCCTGGGAACGGGGTGAGCAGTTCTTC

D gene: TRBD2
clone size: -
J gene: TRBJ2-1
V gene: TRBV19
CDR3 protein: CASSITGGSYNEQFF
CDR3 DNA: TGTGCCAGTAGTATAACGGGGGGGTCCTACAATGAGCAGTTCTTC

D gene: TRBD1
clone size: -
J gene: TRBJ2-7
V gene: TRBV2
CDR3 protein: CASSLKRTGTSYEQYF
CDR3 DNA: TGTGCCAGCAGCCTAAAGCGGACAGGGACCTCCTACGAGCAGTACTTC

D gene: -
clone size: few
J gene: TRBJ1-1
V gene: TRBV10-3
CDR3 protein: CAISRTEGEAFF
CDR3 DNA: TGTGCCATCAGTAGGACAGAGGGTGAAGCTTTCTTT

D gene: -
clone size: -
J gene: TRBJ1-6
V gene: TRBV18
CDR3 protein: CASSPGTRSPSPLHF
CDR3 DNA: TGTGCCAGCTCACCAGGGACAAGATCGCCTTCACCCCTCCACTTT

D gene: TRBD1
clone size: -
J gene: TRBJ1-1
V gene: TRBV5-6
CDR3 protein: CASSWGTGDMNTEAFF
CDR3 DNA: TGTGCCAGCAGCTGGGGGACAGGAGATATGAACACTGAAGCTTTCTTT

D gene: -
clone size: -
J gene: TRBJ1-2
V gene: TRBV18
CDR3 protein: CASSPPGTPAGYGYTF
CDR3 DNA: TGTGCCAGCTCACCACCGGGAACCCCCGCGGGGTATGGCTACACCTTC

D gene: TRBD1
clone size: -
J gene: TRBJ1-3
V gene: TRBV7-9
CDR3 protein: CASSTSQGQGTGNTIYF
CDR3 DNA: TGTGCCAGCAGCACCAGTCAGGGACAGGGAACTGGAAACACCATATATTTT

D gene: TRBD1
clone size: -
J gene: TRBJ2-5
V gene: TRBV7-9
CDR3 protein: CSSSSGQGSPQETQYF
CDR3 DNA: TGTTCCAGCAGCTCGGGACAGGGGTCTCCCCAAGAGACCCAGTACTTC

D gene: TRBD1
clone size: -
J gene: TRBJ2-1
V gene: TRBV5-1
CDR3 protein: CASSLVGTASYNEQFF
CDR3 DNA: TGCGCCAGCAGCTTGGTAGGGACAGCCTCCTACAATGAGCAGTTCTTC